This T cell receptor (beta chain) was captured by sequencing in a study of cytomegalovirus exposure and HLA in healthy donors. Broader study findings: In an earlier analysis, about 87% or about 30%: the productive usage of most TCR beta V segments.

The germline V gene has CDR1 KGHSH and CDR2 LQKENI. Trimming cost V 2 bases and J 5 bases, with 16 bases left between them. This CDR3 region has 16 residues. This clone appeared a few times. The antigen remains unidentified. 13 Jbeta primers and 60 Vbeta primers were used for the PCR. Some clones are missing from TCRdb's copy, which holds only in-frame ones; the method was immunoSEQ multiplex PCR. The table shows under 200,000 clones, with approximately 77% occurring only once. V is TRBV18 and J is TRBJ2-1, with TRBD1 as a possible D gene (5 bases). Source material: PBMCs. This TCR was sampled from a man in his fifties or sixties in good health and CMV-seropositive. Written as DNA, the CDR3 is TGTGCCAGCTCACCAGGGTTGGGGCTAGGGGACAATGAGCAGTTCTTC. Amino acids: CASSPGLGLGDNEQFF.